The clone carrying this T cell receptor beta chain has a handful of counts. The target antigen is unknown. The sample is drawn from a study of blood T cells in healthy people across ages. Overall study results and limits: Versus aged donors, long-lived donors had higher diversity and more naive CD4+ cells.

For the second PCR, which ran for roughly 6 to 12 cycles, a sample-barcoded 5' primer and a J-beta primer mix were used. TCRdb fed the 5' RACE reads into MiXCR, producing one record per CDR3 protein. The profile shows some 1.5 million distinct CDR3 sequences, approximately 28% of them singletons. This clonotype originated in a woman under 40 in good health. The sequencing sample was made of blood.

CDR3 DNA sequence: TGTGCCAGCAGGACGGTGGGTAGGAATGAGCAGTTCTTC. Amino acid sequence: CASRTVGRNEQFF. This chain connects TRBV3-1 to TRBJ2-1, with D hard to call. Germline values: CDR1 LGHDT, CDR2 YNNKEL (reference sequence). The V gene lost 6 bases and the J gene lost 7 bases, with 13 bases spanning the gap. There are 13 residues in the CDR3.